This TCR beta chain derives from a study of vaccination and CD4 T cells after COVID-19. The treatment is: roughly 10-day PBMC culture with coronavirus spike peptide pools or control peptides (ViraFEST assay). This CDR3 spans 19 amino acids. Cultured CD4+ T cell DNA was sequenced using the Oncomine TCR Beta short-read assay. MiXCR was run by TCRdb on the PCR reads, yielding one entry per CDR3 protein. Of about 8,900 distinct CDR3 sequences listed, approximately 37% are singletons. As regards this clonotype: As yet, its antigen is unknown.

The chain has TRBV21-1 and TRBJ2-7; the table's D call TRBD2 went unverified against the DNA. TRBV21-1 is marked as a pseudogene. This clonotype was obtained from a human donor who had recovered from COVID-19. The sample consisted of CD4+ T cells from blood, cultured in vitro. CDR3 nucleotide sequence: TGTACCAGCAGCAATCGGGCTAGCGGGGGACCGGTTCCCTCCTACGAGCAGTACTTC. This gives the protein CTSSNRASGGPVPSYEQYF.